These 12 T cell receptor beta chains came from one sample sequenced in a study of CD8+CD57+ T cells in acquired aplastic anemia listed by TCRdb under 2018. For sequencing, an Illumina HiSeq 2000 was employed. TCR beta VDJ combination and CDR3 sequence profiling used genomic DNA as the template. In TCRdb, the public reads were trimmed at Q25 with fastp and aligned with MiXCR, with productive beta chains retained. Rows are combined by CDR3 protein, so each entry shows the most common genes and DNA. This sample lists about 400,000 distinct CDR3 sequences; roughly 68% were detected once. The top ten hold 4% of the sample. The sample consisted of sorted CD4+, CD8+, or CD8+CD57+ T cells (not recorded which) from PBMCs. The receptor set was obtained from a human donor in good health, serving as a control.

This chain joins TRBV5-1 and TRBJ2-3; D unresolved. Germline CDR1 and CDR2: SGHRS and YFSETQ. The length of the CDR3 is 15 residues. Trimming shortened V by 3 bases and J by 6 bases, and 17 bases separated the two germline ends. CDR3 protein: CASSSLNTEADTQYF. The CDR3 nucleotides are TGCGCCAGCAGCTCGCTGAACACTGAAGCTGATACGCAGTATTTT.

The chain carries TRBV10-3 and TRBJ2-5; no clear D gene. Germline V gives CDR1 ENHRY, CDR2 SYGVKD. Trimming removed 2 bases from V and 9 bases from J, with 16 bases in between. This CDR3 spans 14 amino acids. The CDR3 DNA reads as TGTGCCATCAGTGAGCGCCTTGGCAATCAGCCCCAGTACTTC. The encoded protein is CAISERLGNQPQYF.

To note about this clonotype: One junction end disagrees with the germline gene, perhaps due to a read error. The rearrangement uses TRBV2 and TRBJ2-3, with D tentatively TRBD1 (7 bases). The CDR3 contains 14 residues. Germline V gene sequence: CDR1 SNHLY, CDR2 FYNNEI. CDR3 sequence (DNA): TGTGCCAGACAGGGGCCCGGGAGCTTGAAAAACTGTTTTTTT. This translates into CARQGPGSLKNCFF.

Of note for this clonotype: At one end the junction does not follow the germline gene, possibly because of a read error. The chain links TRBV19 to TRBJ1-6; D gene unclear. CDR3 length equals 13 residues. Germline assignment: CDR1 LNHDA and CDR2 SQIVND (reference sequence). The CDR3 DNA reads TGTGCCAGCAGCTTAGGCTTCAATCTACCCCTCAACTTT. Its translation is CASSLGFNLPLNF.

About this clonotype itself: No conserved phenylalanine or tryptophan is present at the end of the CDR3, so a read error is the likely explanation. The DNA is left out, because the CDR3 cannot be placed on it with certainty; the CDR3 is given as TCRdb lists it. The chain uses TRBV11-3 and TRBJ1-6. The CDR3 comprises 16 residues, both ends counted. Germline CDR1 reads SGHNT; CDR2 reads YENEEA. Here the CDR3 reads CASRSATDTVESRLRS.

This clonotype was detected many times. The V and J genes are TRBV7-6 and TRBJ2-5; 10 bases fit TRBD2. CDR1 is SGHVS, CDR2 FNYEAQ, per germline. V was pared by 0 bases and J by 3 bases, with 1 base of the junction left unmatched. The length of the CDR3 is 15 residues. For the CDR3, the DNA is TGTGCCAGCAGCTTAGCGCTAGCGGGGGAAGAGACCCAGTACTTC. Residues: CASSLALAGEETQYF.

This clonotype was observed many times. The CDR3 spells CASSLRGVTYEAFF. DNA for the CDR3: TGTGCCAGCAGCTTGCGGGGGGTCACGTATGAAGCTTTCTTT. The V call is TRBV5-6, the J call TRBJ1-1; possibly TRBD1 for D (5 bases). The V gene's germline CDR1 is SGHDT and CDR2 YYEEEE. Trimming left V 1 base short and J 7 bases short, with 14 bases between. The CDR3 is 14 amino acids.

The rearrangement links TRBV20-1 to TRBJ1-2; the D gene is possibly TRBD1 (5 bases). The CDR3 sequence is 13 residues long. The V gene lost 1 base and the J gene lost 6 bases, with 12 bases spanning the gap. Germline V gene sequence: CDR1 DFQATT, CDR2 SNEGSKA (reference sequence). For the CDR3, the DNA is TGCAGTGCTAGAGGGGGACCTCCTGATGGCTACACCTTC. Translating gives CSARGGPPDGYTF.

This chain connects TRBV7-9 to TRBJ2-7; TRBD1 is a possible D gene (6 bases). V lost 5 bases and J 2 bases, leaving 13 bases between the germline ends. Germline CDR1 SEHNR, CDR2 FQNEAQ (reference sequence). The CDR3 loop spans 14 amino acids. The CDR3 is CASSPRTDPYEQYV. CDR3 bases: TGTGCCAGCAGCCCCCGGACAGATCCCTACGAGCAGTACGTC.

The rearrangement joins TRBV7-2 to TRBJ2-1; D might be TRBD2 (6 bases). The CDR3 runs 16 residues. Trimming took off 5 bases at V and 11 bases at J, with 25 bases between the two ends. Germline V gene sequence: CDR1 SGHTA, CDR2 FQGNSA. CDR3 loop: CASSPCVGGPYDQQFF. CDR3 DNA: TGTGCCAGCAGCCCCTGTGTGGGGGGTCCCTACGATCAGCAGTTCTTC.

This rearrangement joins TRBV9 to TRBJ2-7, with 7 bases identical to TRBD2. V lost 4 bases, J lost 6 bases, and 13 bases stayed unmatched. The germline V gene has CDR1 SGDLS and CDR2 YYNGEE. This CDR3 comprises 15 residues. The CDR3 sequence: CASSSTSRPSSEQYF. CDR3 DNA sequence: TGTGCCAGCAGCTCGACTAGCCGACCTAGCAGCGAGCAGTACTTC.

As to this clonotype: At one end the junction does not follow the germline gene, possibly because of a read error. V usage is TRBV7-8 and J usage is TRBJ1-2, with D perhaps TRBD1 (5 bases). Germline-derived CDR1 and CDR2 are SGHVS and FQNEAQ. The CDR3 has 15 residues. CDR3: CASSVERGKHYGYTF. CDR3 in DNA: TGTGCCAGCAGCGTAGAACGGGGCAAGCACTACGGCTACACCTTC.